Following are 21 T cell receptor beta chains from one sample sequenced in a study of Graves' ophthalmopathy and Graves' hyperthyroidism. Amplification of TCR beta CDR3 regions used RNA transcripts. Second-round multiplex PCR followed a first-round RT-PCR using HTBI primers. Using its own MiXCR run on the multiplex PCR reads, TCRdb lists one record per CDR3 protein. The sample shows hundreds of thousands of distinct CDR3 sequences, roughly 14% of them seen only once. Material for sequencing was blood. These receptors were obtained from a woman under 40 with Graves' ophthalmopathy.

The rearrangement uses TRBV12-3 or TRBV12-4 and TRBJ1-5, with 10 bases matching TRBD1. This CDR3 contains 16 residues. J gave up 0 bases and V 5 bases, and 4 bases lay outside the gene matches. The CDR3 spells CASSPRDRGSNQPQHF. The CDR3 DNA reads as TGTGCCAGCAGTCCACGGGACAGGGGTAGCAATCAGCCCCAGCATTTT.

This clonotype was recorded at least ten times. The chain carries TRBV27 and TRBJ1-1; D perhaps matches TRBD1 (5 bases). The CDR3 is 13 amino acids. Germline CDR1 and CDR2: MNHEY and SMNVEV (reference sequence). The V end was cut by 7 bases, the J end by 5 bases, with 14 bases between. CDR3 in DNA: TGTGCCAGCAAGAGGGACGGGGGGACTGAAGCTTTCTTT. Amino acid sequence: CASKRDGGTEAFF.

This clonotype was observed at least ten times. This may come from a read error, since a much larger clone is one base off. The V call is TRBV2, the J call TRBJ1-1, with D possibly matching TRBD1 (6 bases). The CDR3 is made up of 13 amino acids. Germline values: CDR1 SNHLY, CDR2 FYNNEI. Trimming removed 7 bases from V and 0 bases from J, with 9 bases in between. CDR3 region: CASTRDMNTEAFF. CDR3 nucleotide sequence: TGTGCCAGCACCCGGGACATGAACACTGAAGCTTTCTTT.

This clonotype has a count of ten or more. This chain uses TRBV28 with TRBJ1-2; tentatively, D is TRBD1 (5 bases). Trimming cost V 1 base and J 4 bases, with 16 bases left between them. The germline gives CDR1 MDHEN, CDR2 SYDVKM. The CDR3 extends over 16 amino acids. The CDR3 DNA reads TGTGCCAGCAGTTTATTTCGGCAAACCACAGGCTATGGCTACACCTTC. Protein product: CASSLFRQTTGYGYTF.

This clonotype was seen many times. CDR3 sequence reads: CASSTDWGSPLHF. The CDR3 DNA reads TGTGCCAGCAGTACAGACTGGGGCTCACCCCTCCACTTT. The rearrangement links TRBV6-1 to TRBJ1-6, with D possibly TRBD1 on 5 matching bases. The CDR3 sequence is 13 residues long. The germline CDR1 and CDR2 sequences are MNHNS and SASEGT. Trimming stripped 5 bases from V and 10 bases from J, with 12 bases between.

This clonotype was counted many times. This chain joins TRBV20-1 and TRBJ1-1; TRBD1 is a possible D gene (5 bases). The CDR3 consists of 14 residues. V lost 0 bases to trimming and J lost 4 bases, with 12 bases between them. Per germline, CDR1 DFQATT and CDR2 SNEGSKA (reference sequence). In nucleotides, the CDR3 is TGCAGTGCTAGAGATACGGGGCTGAGCACTGAAGCTTTCTTT. Protein sequence: CSARDTGLSTEAFF.

This clonotype was counted at least ten times. This chain joins TRBV28 and TRBJ2-7; possibly TRBD1 for D (6 bases). The germline CDR1 and CDR2 sequences are MDHEN and SYDVKM. V shed 6 bases and J shed 0 bases, with 21 bases lying between them. The CDR3 covers 17 residues. The CDR3 loop is CASRRDPGHHFSYEQYF. CDR3 coding DNA: TGTGCCAGCAGACGTGACCCGGGACACCATTTCTCCTACGAGCAGTACTTC.

This clonotype was recorded many times. CDR3 amino acids: CSARLQPGNYGYTF. The CDR3 region has the DNA TGCAGTGCTAGACTACAACCGGGAAACTATGGCTACACCTTC. The chain employs TRBV20-1 and TRBJ1-2; no firm D call. Germline values: CDR1 DFQATT, CDR2 SNEGSKA (reference sequence). Deletions cut 2 bases from V and 2 bases from J, with 12 bases between. CDR3 length: 14 residues.

This clonotype was picked up many times. V and J are TRBV12-3 or TRBV12-4 and TRBJ1-1, with 7 bases aligning to TRBD1. V lost 2 bases and J lost 4; bases outside the gene matches: 7. This CDR3 is 15 amino acids long. CDR3 sequence (DNA): TGTGCCAGCAGTTTACCAGGGGGTCTCGGCACTGAAGCTTTCTTT. It yields the protein CASSLPGGLGTEAFF.

V gene TRBV19 combines with J gene TRBJ1-5; unclear D gene. V was trimmed by 1 base and J by 5 bases, leaving 6 bases between them. Germline V CDR1 and CDR2: LNHDA, SQIVND (reference sequence). This CDR3 comprises 13 residues. Here the CDR3 reads CASSIVIDQPQHF. The CDR3, as DNA: TGTGCCAGTAGTATAGTTATCGATCAGCCCCAGCATTTT.

This clonotype has a count of ten or more. The CDR3 region has the DNA TGTGCCAGCAGCGCAAGTCCCGACACTGAAGCTTTCTTT. This gives the protein CASSASPDTEAFF. This chain uses TRBV9 with TRBJ1-1; unclear D gene. The V gene's germline CDR1 is SGDLS and CDR2 YYNGEE. V was clipped by 3 bases and J by 3 bases, with 9 bases between them. This CDR3 spans 13 amino acids.

The genes are TRBV6-1 and TRBJ1-3; D may be TRBD1 (5 bases). Germline lookup yields CDR1 MNHNS and CDR2 SASEGT. V was clipped by 0 bases and J by 12 bases, with 15 bases between them. The CDR3 spans 14 residues. The CDR3 bases are TGTGCCAGCAGTGAAGCTTGGAGGGGTGCGAACATATATTTT. Amino acids: CASSEAWRGANIYF.

This clonotype was seen repeatedly, ten times or more. J is TRBJ1-1 and V is TRBV27, with TRBD1 matching over 11 bases. There are 15 residues in the CDR3. Looked up from germline, CDR1 is MNHEY and CDR2 is SMNVEV (reference sequence). J lost 3 bases, V lost 7 bases, and 7 bases had no gene match. This chain's CDR3 is CASTEGQGADTEAFF. In DNA, the CDR3 is TGTGCCAGCACCGAAGGACAGGGGGCGGACACTGAAGCTTTCTTT.

This chain links TRBV9 with TRBJ1-1; the D gene is possibly TRBD1 (5 bases). The length of the CDR3 is 15 residues. V lost 4 bases to trimming and J lost 0 bases, with 13 bases between them. Per the germline V gene, CDR1 is SGDLS and CDR2 is YYNGEE. The CDR3 loop is CASSPRTSLNTEAFF. The CDR3 coding sequence is TGTGCCAGCAGCCCCCGGACATCTCTGAACACTGAAGCTTTCTTT.

This clonotype was counted between two and nine times. The chain couples TRBV2 to TRBJ1-1; TRBD1 matches 11 bases. This CDR3 has 15 residues. Germline trimming cut 6 bases from V and 0 bases from J; bases unmatched to any gene: 3. Germline CDR1 and CDR2: SNHLY and FYNNEI. The chain's CDR3 is CASRGGQGVNTEAFF. The CDR3 DNA reads as TGTGCCAGCAGGGGGGGACAGGGGGTGAACACTGAAGCTTTCTTT. Based on the CDR3 plus reference TRBV2 and TRBJ1-1, the full variable domain is EPEVTQTPSHQVTQMGQEVILRCVPISNHLYFYWYRQILGQKVEFLVSFYNNEISEKSEIFDDQFSVERPDGSNFTLKIRSTKLEDSAMYFCASRGGQGVNTEAFFGQGTRLTVV.

The chain links TRBV6-1 to TRBJ2-2; D is unclear. Germline values: CDR1 MNHNS, CDR2 SASEGT. CDR3 length equals 14 residues. Trimming took 0 bases from V and 5 from J, leaving 7 bases between them. CDR3 residues: CASSEAVETGELFF. The CDR3 coding sequence is TGTGCCAGCAGTGAAGCCGTAGAGACCGGGGAGCTGTTTTTT.

This chain joins TRBV12-3 or TRBV12-4 and TRBJ1-3, with D tentatively TRBD1 (5 bases). This CDR3 has 15 residues. The V and J ends lost 6 bases and 8 bases respectively, with 20 bases between them. The CDR3 DNA reads TGTGCCAGCAGCATGCAGGGAACAAGCCCAGACACCATATATTTT. This encodes CASSMQGTSPDTIYF.

There are many counts of this clonotype. The chain carries TRBV4-1 and TRBJ2-7; 9 bases agree with TRBD1. The CDR3 has 16 residues. From germline, CDR1 is MGHRA and CDR2 YSYEKL. V shed 4 bases and J 2 bases; nucleotides not matched to a gene: 9. In DNA, the CDR3 is TGCGCCAGCAGCCTCCAAGGACAGGGGAGAACCTACGAGCAGTACTTC. Translation: CASSLQGQGRTYEQYF.

This clonotype appeared many times. This chain connects TRBV7-3 to TRBJ2-7, with TRBD2 identical over 8 bases. The trim removed 6 bases at V and 5 bases at J, leaving 12 bases unmatched. Germline values: CDR1 SGHTA, CDR2 FQGTGA. The CDR3 extends over 15 amino acids. This chain's CDR3 is CASRPLPGGLDEQYF. CDR3 sequence (DNA): TGTGCCAGCAGGCCCTTACCGGGAGGGCTCGACGAGCAGTACTTC. The full variable domain, with the rest looked up from reference TRBV7-3 and TRBJ2-7, is GAGVSQTPSNKVTEKGKYVELRCDPISGHTALYWYRQSLGQGPEFLIYFQGTGAADDSGLPNDRFFAVRPEGSVSTLKIQRTERGDSAVYLCASRPLPGGLDEQYFGPGTRLTVT.

This clonotype was counted ten times or more. The V gene is TRBV28, the J gene TRBJ1-1, with a tentative D call TRBD1 (6 bases). The CDR3 contains 15 residues. The V end lost 6 bases, the J end lost 3 bases, and 17 bases lay between the germline ends. In germline, CDR1 is MDHEN, CDR2 SYDVKM. CDR3 DNA sequence: TGTGCCAGCAGCTCCGGAGCAGGGGAGTACACTGAAGCTTTCTTT. Protein: CASSSGAGEYTEAFF.

This clonotype was counted many times. The chain has TRBV20-1 and TRBJ2-7; tentative D call: TRBD1 (6 bases). CDR1 is DFQATT, CDR2 SNEGSKA, per germline (reference sequence). The V end was cut by 6 bases, the J end by 3 bases, with 15 bases between. The CDR3 spans 13 residues. The CDR3 spells CSALRTENYEQYF. The DNA of the CDR3 is TGCAGTGCCCTAAGGACAGAAAACTACGAGCAGTACTTC.